The 10 T cell receptor beta chains below come from one sample, sequenced in a study of blood T cell repertoires in COVID-19. Profiling relied on immunoSEQ multiplex PCR, and the TCRdb table lists in-frame clones only, not all of them. The table includes more than 110,000 clones, around four fifths detected once. Sequencing was performed on PBMCs or T cells enriched from blood (not recorded which). All receptors come from a woman between 45 and 60 years old who had recovered from COVID-19.

CDR3 region: CASSLLGGGEAFF. CDR3 nucleotides: TGTGCCAGCAGTTTATTGGGAGGAGGGGAAGCTTTCTTT. V gene TRBV27 combines with J gene TRBJ1-1; D is ambiguous. The CDR3 totals 13 residues. The V end was cut by 1 base, the J end by 8 bases, with 11 bases between. CDR1 and CDR2 from the germline V gene are MNHEY and SMNVEV (reference sequence).

The chain recombines TRBV6-5 with TRBJ2-1, with D maybe TRBD2 (5 bases). Germline CDR1 and CDR2: MNHEY and SVGAGI. The CDR3 sequence is 13 residues long. V was pared by 7 bases and J by 6 bases, with 13 bases between. CDR3 coding DNA: TGTGCCAGCAAAAGCGGCGAATTCAATGAGCAGTTCTTC. It codes for CASKSGEFNEQFF.

This clone showed up just once. This chain joins TRBV18 and TRBJ1-1; TRBD1 agrees at 10 bases. The CDR3 is made up of 16 amino acids. V dropped 2 bases and J dropped 4; count of bases not matched to a gene: 7. Germline values: CDR1 KGHSH, CDR2 LQKENI. CDR3 nucleotides: TGTGCCAGCTCACCAGGGGTAAGGACAGGGGGCACTGAAGCTTTCTTT. As protein: CASSPGVRTGGTEAFF.

This chain connects TRBV28 to TRBJ2-4; possibly TRBD2 for D (7 bases). The V gene lost 10 bases and the J gene lost 6 bases, with 19 bases spanning the gap. Germline-derived CDR1 and CDR2 are MDHEN and SYDVKM. The CDR3 spans 14 residues. CDR3 coding DNA: TGTGCCACCAAGTCGGGGGGCCCTGGAAACATTCAGTACTTC. Amino acids: CATKSGGPGNIQYF.

This clone came up once. This chain connects TRBV10-3 to TRBJ2-3; 11 bases are shared with TRBD2. The J segment lost 5 bases and the V segment lost 10 bases, leaving 8 bases of the junction unmatched. The V gene's germline CDR1 is ENHRY and CDR2 SYGVKD. The CDR3 sequence is 14 residues long. CDR3: CATALAGAGDTQYF. The CDR3 nucleotides are TGTGCCACAGCACTAGCGGGGGCAGGAGATACGCAGTATTTT.

This clone was recorded a few times. The chain couples TRBV12-3 or TRBV12-4 to TRBJ2-3; D is ambiguous. The CDR3 is 12 residues long. With 7 bases removed from V and 5 bases from J, the gap between germline ends came to 10 bases. Here the CDR3 reads CASTMGEDTQYF. For the CDR3, the DNA is TGTGCCAGCACGATGGGCGAAGATACGCAGTATTTT.

V usage is TRBV11-3 and J usage is TRBJ1-1; 7 bases match TRBD1. J lost 4 bases, V lost 8 bases, and 7 bases had no gene match. Germline V gene lookup returns CDR1 SGHNT and CDR2 YENEEA. The CDR3 is 13 residues long. The CDR3 nucleotides are TGTGCCAGCGGAAGACAGGGCTCCACTGAAGCTTTCTTT. Encoded protein: CASGRQGSTEAFF.

The rearrangement joins TRBV5-1 to TRBJ2-7, with a possible D match to TRBD1 (6 bases). The CDR3 has 16 amino acids. V gave up 3 bases and J gave up 2 bases, with 18 bases separating them. The germline V gene encodes CDR1 SGHRS and CDR2 YFSETQ. CDR3 region: CASSSNPTGLTYEQYF. The CDR3 DNA is TGCGCCAGCAGCTCCAACCCGACAGGATTAACCTACGAGCAGTACTTC.

V and J are TRBV7-5 and TRBJ1-5. TRBV7-5 is described as a pseudogene. The CDR3 length is 15 residues. CDR3 sequence (DNA): TGTGTCAGAAGCTTATGGCGGCAGAGCAATCAGCCCCAGCATTTT. Translation gives CVRSLWRQSNQPQHF.

The CDR3 DNA is TGTGCCAGCACTTCCCAGGGAAGGAACACTGAAGCTTTCTTT. The encoded protein is CASTSQGRNTEAFF. The chain couples TRBV6-1 to TRBJ1-1; maybe TRBD1 (5 bases). Trimming left V 7 bases short and J 1 base short, with 13 bases between. CDR3 size: 14 residues. From germline, CDR1 is MNHNS and CDR2 SASEGT.